Reported below is one T cell receptor (beta chain). Which antigen it targets is not known. The sample holds no much larger clone one base away, and base qualities are not on file. One collaborating source in Seattle enrolled patients during active infection and followed them longitudinally through the course of disease. Each collaborating institution followed its own protocols to collect whole blood in K2EDTA tubes. For TCRbeta analysis, collaborator samples were shipped as frozen whole blood, as isolated PBMCs, or as DNA extracted from either sample type. For this chain, trimming is 2 bases at the V end and 4 bases at the J end, and the number of junction bases without a gene match is 6. Including cysteine and phenylalanine, the CDR3 has 15 amino acids. Just the 45-base CDR3 DNA is kept, in frame starting at base 1. CDR1 is given as MNHEY and CDR2 as SVGAGI, both from the germline V gene. The immunoSEQ Assay, a bias-controlled multiplex PCR, was used to amplify TCRbeta CDR3 regions from genomic DNA. The paper's data handling went like this. Within the assay, amplification of reference gene primers was used to estimate how many nucleated cells each sample contained. To quantify the absolute abundance of each unique TCRbeta CDR3 rearrangement, sequence reads were collapsed and filtered. For each sample, productive Simpson clonality was calculated as the square root of Simpson's diversity index over productive rearrangements. TCRdb carries this immuneACCESS record with in-frame sequences only. Its versions omit some clonotypes, under half of them owing to an unresolved V gene in the studies checked, with the rest unexplained. Clonal size and the V and J genes are those of that table, whereas D and trimming came from the DNA. This sample is represented by some 360,000 clones; approximately 89% of them were singletons. The ten top clones hold 2.3% of the sample.

This entry is derived from a study of blood T cell repertoires in COVID-19 (dated by TCRdb to about 2020). For the study in its entirety: The collaborator samples originated in the United States, Italy and Spain and spanned the acute and convalescent phases of COVID-19. Where HLA class I and class II types were available, the types were taken from metadata supplied by the sample provider, not from assay-based typing. Deeply sampled blood TCRbeta repertoires from subjects exposed to, actively infected with, or recovered from COVID-19 were included in the dataset. A de-identified subject ID, COVID-19 status, age in years and sex were almost always included in the sample metadata. The repertoires were released in a freely available public database meant as a resource for research on the immune response to SARS-CoV-2. Samples were obtained from the ongoing ImmuneRACE study (first 160 participants) and from about 1,300 subjects provided by 6 global collaborators. The prospective study material was composed of cDNA or gDNA derived from T cells, B-cell-depleted T cells, or PBMCs. Study-wide findings and limitations: The quantity of clinical and demographic metadata differed by source and by participant and was supplied without curation.

Sequencing was done on a sample of peripheral blood. The receptor was derived from a woman aged 55-69 years with COVID-19, enrolled during active disease. Recombination linked TRBV6-5 to TRBJ2-7; 9 middle bases align to TRBD2. The nucleotide sequence reads TGTGCCAGCAGTTACAGTTTCAGCGGGGGGTACGAGCAGTACTTC. This translates into CASSYSFSGGYEQYF.